The 9 T cell receptor beta chains given below trace back to one sample, sequenced in a study of tumor and adjacent non-tumor tissue in lung cancer. The library came from three nested PCR rounds adapted from ARM-PCR protocols. TCRdb independently ran MiXCR on the multiplex PCR reads; one entry per CDR3 protein. The sample contains tens of thousands of distinct CDR3 sequences, 75% to 85% of which appear only once. The template was RNA from unsorted bulk tissue. Distant lung tissue was collected more than 3 cm away from the tumor edge. The sample was distant non-tumor lung tissue. The source of these receptors is a man in his fifties or sixties with non-small cell lung cancer.

The chain links TRBV29-1 to TRBJ1-1; no definite D call. CDR3 length: 11 residues. Germline loops: CDR1 SQVTM, CDR2 ANQGSEA. The CDR3, as DNA: TGCAGGGTTAGGATAGGGACTGAAGCTTTCTTT. Amino acids: CRVRIGTEAFF. The full variable domain, in which reference TRBV29-1 and TRBJ1-1 provide the parts outside the CDR3, is SAVISQKPSRDICQRGTSLTIQCQVDSQVTMMFWYRQQPGQSLTLIATANQGSEATYESGFVIDKFPISRPNLTFSTLTVSNMSPEDSSIYLCRVRIGTEAFFGQGTRLTVV.

Regarding this clonotype: One junction end disagrees with the germline gene, perhaps due to a read error. The rearrangement links TRBV6-1 to TRBJ1-1; 8 positions agree with TRBD1. CDR1 is MNHNS and CDR2 is SASEGT in the germline V gene. This CDR3 comprises 13 residues. This chain's CDR3 is CTSSENLQGVTFF. The CDR3 coding sequence is TGTACCAGCAGTGAAAATCTACAGGGGGTGACTTTCTTT.

This clonotype appeared many times. The chain combines TRBV24-1 with TRBJ2-7; TRBD2 might be the D (5 bases). The ends were cut back, 6 bases at V and 0 bases at J, with 8 bases in the middle. The CDR3 sequence is 13 residues long. Per the germline V gene, CDR1 is KGHDR and CDR2 is SFDVKD. CDR3 sequence reads: CATSSRDSYEQYF. The DNA for the CDR3 is TGTGCCACCAGTAGCCGGGACTCCTACGAGCAGTACTTC.

For this clonotype: An end of the junction differs from the germline gene, which may be a read error. The chain is built from TRBV7-8 and TRBJ2-3; a weak D match, TRBD2 (6 bases). CDR3 length: 14 residues. Germline CDR1 reads SGHVS; CDR2 reads FQNEAQ. The CDR3 nucleotides are TGCGTCAGCAGCTTAGGAACTAGCAGAGATACGCAGTATTTT. Encoded protein: CVSSLGTSRDTQYF. Variable domain in full (rest from reference TRBV7-8 and TRBJ2-3): GAGVSQSPRYKVAKRGQDVALRCDPISGHVSLFWYQQALGQGPEFLTYFQNEAQLDKSGLPSDRFFAERPEGSVSTLKIQRTQQEDSAVYLCVSSLGTSRDTQYFGPGTRLTVL.

Comments on this clonotype: One end of the junction does not line up with germline, which may come from a read error. The rearrangement uses TRBV16 and TRBJ1-5; D not resolved. The CDR3 is 15 residues long. Germline-derived CDR1 and CDR2 are KGHSY and FQNENV. The CDR3 here is CASSRIDTLNQPQHF. CDR3 sequence (DNA): TGTGCCAGCAGCCGAATCGACACCTTAAATCAGCCCCAACATTTT.

This chain connects TRBV6-5 to TRBJ1-2; D is ambiguous. The germline gives CDR1 MNHEY, CDR2 SVGAGI. The ends were cut back, 9 bases at V and 1 base at J, with 18 bases in the middle. The CDR3 contains 15 residues. This CDR3 is CASSRHGVNNYGYTF. Here the CDR3 DNA reads TGTGCCAGTAGTCGACATGGTGTGAATAACTATGGCTACACCTTC.

The chain links TRBV4-2 to TRBJ2-7, with D possibly matching TRBD1 (6 bases). From germline, CDR1 is LGHNA and CDR2 YNFKEQ. Trimming took 4 bases from V and 8 from J, leaving 18 bases between them. This CDR3 region has 14 residues. The CDR3 DNA reads TGTGCCAGCAGCCCCACAGGGAGTAGGGACCAGCAGTACTTC. It codes for CASSPTGSRDQQYF.

As for this clonotype: The junction differs from germline at one of its ends, possibly a read error. This chain joins TRBV13 and TRBJ2-3; the D gene is possibly TRBD2 (5 bases). Germline V lookup: CDR1 PRHDT, CDR2 FYEKMQ (reference sequence). This CDR3 comprises 15 residues. CDR3 residues: CAISLARHNTDTQYF. In DNA form, the CDR3 reads TGCGCCATCAGCTTAGCGAGACATAACACAGATACGCAGTATTTT.

This clonotype was recorded only once. It is likely a read error, because the conserved phenylalanine at the end of the CDR3 is missing. The chain recombines TRBV4-2 with TRBJ2-2, with 10 bases matching TRBD2. The CDR3 is 18 amino acids. Germline assignment: CDR1 LGHNA and CDR2 YNFKEQ. The CDR3 region is CSSSQRPPGTSVTGELFL. The CDR3 DNA reads as TGTTCCAGCAGCCAGAGACCCCCCGGGACTAGCGTTACCGGGGAGCTGTTTTTG.